This T cell receptor (beta chain) stems from a study of blood T cell repertoires in COVID-19. Study summary: Nucleic acid was either cDNA or gDNA, and it came from T cells, B-cell-depleted T cells, or PBMCs.

Self-reported history from a screening survey and questionnaire set each donor's cohort. Trimming took off 3 bases at V and 0 bases at J, with 9 bases between the two ends. The CDR3 is 15 residues long. Germline V CDR1 and CDR2: MDHEN, SYDVKM. As processed by the authors: The assay estimated nucleated cells by amplifying reference gene primers. The assay was immunoSEQ multiplex PCR, and TCRdb's table has in-frame clones only and misses some. V, J and clone size were drawn from that table, and D and trimming were deduced from the DNA. In the table there are around 200,000 clones, 87% of which are singletons.

V is TRBV28 and J is TRBJ2-1; D is possibly TRBD2 (5 bases). Sequenced: PBMCs or T cells enriched from blood (not recorded which). The receptor comes from a man aged 18-30 years with acute COVID-19. CDR3 region: CASSLTGYSYNEQFF. The CDR3 DNA reads TGTGCCAGCAGTTTGACGGGATACTCCTACAATGAGCAGTTCTTC.